This T cell receptor (beta chain) was identified during a study of blood T cell repertoires in COVID-19. Original data processing: Estimation of nucleated cell counts relied on the amplification of reference gene primers. Sequencing was performed with immunoSEQ multiplex PCR; in TCRdb, only in-frame clones are kept and a portion is missing. For V, J and clone size, that table is used; D and trimming come from the DNA. The sample includes tens of thousands of clones, around 77% seen only once; the top ten take 2% to 2.5%. The CDR3 has 16 amino acids. It was during active infection that Seattle patients were enrolled and then longitudinally followed.

The source of this sequence is a man in his 70s with COVID-19, enrolled during active disease. The chain combines TRBV21-1 with TRBJ2-7; the D call in the table, TRBD2, was not verified against the DNA. TRBV21-1 is listed as a pseudogene. The sample was peripheral blood. CDR3 in amino acids: CASSILAGSFSYEQYF. The CDR3 DNA follows: TGTGCCAGCAGCATATTAGCGGGATCCTTCTCCTACGAGCAGTACTTC.